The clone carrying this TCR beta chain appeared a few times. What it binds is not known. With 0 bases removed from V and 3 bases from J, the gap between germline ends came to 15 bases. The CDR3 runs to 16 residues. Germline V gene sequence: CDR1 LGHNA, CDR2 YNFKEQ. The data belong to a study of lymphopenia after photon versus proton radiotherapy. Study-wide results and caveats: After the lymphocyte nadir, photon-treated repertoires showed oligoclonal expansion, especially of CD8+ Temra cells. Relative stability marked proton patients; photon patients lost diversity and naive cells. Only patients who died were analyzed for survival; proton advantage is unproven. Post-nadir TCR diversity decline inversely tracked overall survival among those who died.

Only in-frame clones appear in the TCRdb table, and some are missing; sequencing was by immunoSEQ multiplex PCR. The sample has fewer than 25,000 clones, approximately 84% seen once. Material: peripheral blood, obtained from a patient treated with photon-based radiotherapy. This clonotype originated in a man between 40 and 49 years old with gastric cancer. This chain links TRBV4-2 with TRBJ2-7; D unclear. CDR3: CASSQDPVNPRYEQYF. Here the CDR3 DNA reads TGTGCCAGCAGCCAAGATCCCGTGAACCCCCGCTACGAGCAGTACTTC.